Detailed here is one T cell receptor beta chain. Its antigen remains unknown. The same CDR3 arises from other DNA sequences in this sample as well. Clones were sequenced by immunoSEQ multiplex PCR, and TCRdb holds only the in-frame ones, with some missing. The table shows more than 2 million clones, with 90% to 95% occurring only once. This record belongs to a study of shared clonotypes between healthy human individuals. Study-wide findings and caveats: Naive CD4 clonotypes were shared across a handful of donors at about 5%.

The specimen was naive CD4+ T cells sorted from blood. Subset specified: CD45RA+ positively selected. The TCR originated in a man younger than 35 in good health.

The CDR3 sequence is CASSFDTTDTQYF. As DNA, the CDR3 is TGCGCCAGCAGCTTCGATACGACAGATACGCAGTATTTT. The chain couples TRBV5-1 to TRBJ2-3; D is unresolved. V was pared by 2 bases and J by 3 bases, with 7 bases between. This CDR3 has 13 amino acids. Germline-derived CDR1 and CDR2 are SGHRS and YFSETQ. Drawing the rest from reference TRBV5-1 and TRBJ2-3, the complete variable domain is KAGVTQTPRYLIKTRGQQVTLSCSPISGHRSVSWYQQTPGQGLQFLFEYFSETQRNKGNFPGRFSGRQFSNSRSEMNVSTLELGDSALYLCASSFDTTDTQYFGPGTRLTVL.